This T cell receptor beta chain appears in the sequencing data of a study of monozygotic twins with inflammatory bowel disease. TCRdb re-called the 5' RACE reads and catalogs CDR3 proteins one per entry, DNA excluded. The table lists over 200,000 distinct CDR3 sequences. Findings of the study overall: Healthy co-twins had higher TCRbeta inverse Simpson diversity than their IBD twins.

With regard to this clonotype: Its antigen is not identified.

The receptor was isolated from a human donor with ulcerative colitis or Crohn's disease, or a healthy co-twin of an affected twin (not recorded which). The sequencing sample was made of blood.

Here the CDR3 reads CASSYPIGTSVYEQYF. The chain employs TRBV6-5 and TRBJ2-7; TCRdb proposes TRBD2, but this gene call is untestable without DNA. CDR3 size: 16 residues. From germline, CDR1 is MNHEY and CDR2 SVGAGI.